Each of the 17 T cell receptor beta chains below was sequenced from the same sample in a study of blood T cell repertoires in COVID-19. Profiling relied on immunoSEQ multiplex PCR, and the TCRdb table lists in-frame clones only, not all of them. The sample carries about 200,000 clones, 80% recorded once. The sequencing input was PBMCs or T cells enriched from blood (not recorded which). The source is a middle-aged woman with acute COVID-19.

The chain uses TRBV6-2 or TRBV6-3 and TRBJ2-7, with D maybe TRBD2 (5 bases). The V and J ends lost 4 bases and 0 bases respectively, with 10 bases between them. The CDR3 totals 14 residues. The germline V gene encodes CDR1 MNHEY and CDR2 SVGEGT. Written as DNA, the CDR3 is TGTGCCAGCAGTTCCCGAGGGAACTCCTACGAGCAGTACTTC. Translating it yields CASSSRGNSYEQYF.

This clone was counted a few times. The CDR3 DNA reads TGTGCCAGCAGCCGAGGACTAGCGGGAACCGCAGATACGCAGTATTTT. This codes for CASSRGLAGTADTQYF. This chain links TRBV7-3 with TRBJ2-3, with 12 bases identical to TRBD2. The CDR3 has 16 amino acids. V shed 5 bases and J 4 bases; nucleotides not matched to a gene: 7. Germline V lookup: CDR1 SGHTA, CDR2 FQGTGA. Using reference TRBV7-3 and TRBJ2-3 for the parts outside the CDR3, the full variable domain is GAGVSQTPSNKVTEKGKYVELRCDPISGHTALYWYRQSLGQGPEFLIYFQGTGAADDSGLPNDRFFAVRPEGSVSTLKIQRTERGDSAVYLCASSRGLAGTADTQYFGPGTRLTVL.

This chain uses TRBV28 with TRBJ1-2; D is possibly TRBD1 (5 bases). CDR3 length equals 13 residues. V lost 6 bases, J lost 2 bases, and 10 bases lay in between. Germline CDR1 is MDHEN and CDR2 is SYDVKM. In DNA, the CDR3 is TGTGCCAGCAGCGGCAGGGTCAACTATGGCTACACCTTC. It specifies CASSGRVNYGYTF.

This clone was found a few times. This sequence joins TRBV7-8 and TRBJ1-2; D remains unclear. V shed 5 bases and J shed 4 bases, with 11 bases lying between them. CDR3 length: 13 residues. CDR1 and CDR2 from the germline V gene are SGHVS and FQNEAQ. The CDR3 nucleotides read TGTGCCAGCAGCCCACGGGAAGGCTATGGCTACACCTTC. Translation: CASSPREGYGYTF.

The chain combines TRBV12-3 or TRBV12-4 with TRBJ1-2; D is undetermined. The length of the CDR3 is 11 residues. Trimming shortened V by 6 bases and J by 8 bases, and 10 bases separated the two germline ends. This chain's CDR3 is CASRLRRGYTF. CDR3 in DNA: TGTGCCAGCAGACTCCGCCGCGGCTACACCTTC.

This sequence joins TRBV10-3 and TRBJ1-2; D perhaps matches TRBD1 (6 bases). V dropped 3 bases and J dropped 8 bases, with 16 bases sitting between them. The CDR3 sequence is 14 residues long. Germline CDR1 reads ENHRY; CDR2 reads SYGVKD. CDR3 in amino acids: CAISDQRTAGGYTF. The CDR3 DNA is TGTGCCATCAGTGACCAGAGGACAGCGGGGGGCTACACCTTC.

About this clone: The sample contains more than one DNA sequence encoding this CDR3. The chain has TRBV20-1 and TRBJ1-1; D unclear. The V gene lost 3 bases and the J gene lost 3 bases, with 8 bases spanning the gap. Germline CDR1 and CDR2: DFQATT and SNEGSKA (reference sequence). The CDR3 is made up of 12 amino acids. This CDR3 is CSASVRDTEAFF. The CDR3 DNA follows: TGCAGTGCTAGTGTGCGAGACACTGAAGCTTTCTTT.

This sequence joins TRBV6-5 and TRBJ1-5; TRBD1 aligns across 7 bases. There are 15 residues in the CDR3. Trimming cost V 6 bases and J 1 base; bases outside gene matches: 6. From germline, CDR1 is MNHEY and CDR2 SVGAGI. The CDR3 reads CASRQGTVSNQPQHF. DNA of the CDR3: TGTGCCAGCAGACAGGGGACAGTCAGCAATCAGCCCCAGCATTTT.

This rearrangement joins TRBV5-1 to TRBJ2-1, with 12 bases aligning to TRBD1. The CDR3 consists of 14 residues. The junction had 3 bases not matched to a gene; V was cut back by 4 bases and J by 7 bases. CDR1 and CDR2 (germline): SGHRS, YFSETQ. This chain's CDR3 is CASSVGQGANEQFF. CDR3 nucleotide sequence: TGCGCCAGCAGCGTGGGACAGGGGGCAAATGAGCAGTTCTTC.

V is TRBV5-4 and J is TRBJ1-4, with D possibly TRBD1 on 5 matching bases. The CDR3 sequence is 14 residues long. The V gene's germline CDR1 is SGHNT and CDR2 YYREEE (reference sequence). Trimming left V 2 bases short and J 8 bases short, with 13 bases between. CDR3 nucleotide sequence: TGTGCCAGCAGCTTAGGGAGGGACGGGGAAAAACTGTTTTTT. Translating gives CASSLGRDGEKLFF.

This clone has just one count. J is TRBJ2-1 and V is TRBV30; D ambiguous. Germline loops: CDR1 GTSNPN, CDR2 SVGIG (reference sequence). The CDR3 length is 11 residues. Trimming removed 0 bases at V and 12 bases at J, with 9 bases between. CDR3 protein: CAWSVLSGQFF. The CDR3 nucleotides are TGTGCCTGGAGTGTACTGAGTGGGCAGTTCTTC.

CDR3 nucleotides: TGTGCCTGGAGTGTACTACTTCCAGCTAAGGAGCAGTACTTC. Protein product: CAWSVLLPAKEQYF. This chain uses TRBV30 with TRBJ2-7; D is undetermined. Germline V lookup: CDR1 GTSNPN, CDR2 SVGIG (reference sequence). Trimming pared 0 bases from V and 7 bases from J, leaving 16 bases between. CDR3 length equals 14 residues. The full variable domain, with the rest looked up from reference TRBV30 and TRBJ2-7, is SQTIHQWPATLVQPVGSPLSLECTVEGTSNPNLYWYRQAAGRGLQLLFYSVGIGQISSEVPQNLSASRPQDRQFILSSKKLLLSDSGFYLCAWSVLLPAKEQYFGPGTRLTVT.

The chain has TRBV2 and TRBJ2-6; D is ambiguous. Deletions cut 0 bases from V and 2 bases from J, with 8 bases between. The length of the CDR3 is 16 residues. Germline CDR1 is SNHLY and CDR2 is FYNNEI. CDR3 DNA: TGTGCCAGCAGTGAAGCGGCATCGACTGGGGCCAACGTCCTGACTTTC. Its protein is CASSEAASTGANVLTF.

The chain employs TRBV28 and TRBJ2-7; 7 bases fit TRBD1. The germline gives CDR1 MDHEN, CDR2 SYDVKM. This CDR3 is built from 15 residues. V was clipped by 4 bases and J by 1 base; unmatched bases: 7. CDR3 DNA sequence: TGTGCCAGCAGTTCCCACCGGGACAGTTCCTACGAGCAGTACTTC. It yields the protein CASSSHRDSSYEQYF.

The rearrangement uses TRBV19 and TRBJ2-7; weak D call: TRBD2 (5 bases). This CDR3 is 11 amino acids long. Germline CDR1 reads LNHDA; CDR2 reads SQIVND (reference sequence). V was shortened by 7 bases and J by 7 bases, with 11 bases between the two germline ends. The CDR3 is CASTAGEEQYF. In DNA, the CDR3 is TGTGCCAGTACCGCCGGGGAGGAGCAGTACTTC.

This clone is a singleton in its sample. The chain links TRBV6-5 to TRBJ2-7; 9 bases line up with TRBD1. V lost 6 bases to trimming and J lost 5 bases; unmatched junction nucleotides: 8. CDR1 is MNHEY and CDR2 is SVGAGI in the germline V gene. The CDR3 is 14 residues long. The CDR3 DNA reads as TGTGCCAGCAGCCCCCGGGACAGGGAAAACGAGCAGTACTTC. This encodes CASSPRDRENEQYF.

CDR3 loop: CASSLTSGRASLYF. The CDR3 coding sequence is TGTGCCAGCAGTCTGACTAGCGGGAGGGCGAGTTTATACTTC. The V call is TRBV2, the J call TRBJ2-5; 14 bases map to TRBD2. The CDR3 is made up of 14 amino acids. V shed 5 bases and J 14 bases; nucleotides not matched to a gene: 10. CDR1 SNHLY and CDR2 FYNNEI come from the germline V gene.